The 32 T cell receptor beta chains below come from one sample, sequenced in a study of OX40 agonist ivuxolimab in advanced cancers. The repertoire was sequenced with immunoSEQ multiplex PCR; TCRdb's copy has only in-frame clones and lacks some. The table lists under 65,000 clones, just over 90% of them singletons, with roughly an eighth in the top ten. The material was CD4+ or CD8+ T cells sorted from blood, obtained in a trial of the OX40 agonist ivuxolimab. Receptors were obtained from an adult with an advanced solid tumor such as melanoma, head and neck, liver or kidney cancer.

The chain links TRBV20-1 to TRBJ2-5, with D possibly matching TRBD2 (6 bases). The germline gives CDR1 DFQATT, CDR2 SNEGSKA (reference sequence). CDR3 length: 11 amino acids. The V end lost 7 bases, the J end lost 5 bases, and 11 bases lay between the germline ends. The CDR3 DNA sequence: TGCAGTGAAGAGGGGAGGGAGACCCAGTACTTC. Its translation: CSEEGRETQYF.

V is TRBV6-1 and J is TRBJ1-1; D is perhaps TRBD1 (5 bases). Germline V gene sequence: CDR1 MNHNS, CDR2 SASEGT. V lost 8 bases to trimming and J lost 4 bases, with 8 bases between them. The CDR3 sequence is 11 residues long. CDR3 in DNA: TGTGCCAGCGGGAGGGGCACTGAAGCTTTCTTT. Its protein is CASGRGTEAFF.

The chain carries TRBV7-9 and TRBJ2-7, with 10 bases identical to TRBD2. Losses at the gene ends were 1 base for V and 6 bases for J; bases not matched to a gene: 6. CDR1 is SEHNR, CDR2 FQNEAQ, per germline (reference sequence). The CDR3 covers 15 residues. CDR3 bases: TGTGCCAGCAGCTTAGAACTAGCGGGGCCCTCCGAGCAGTACTTC. It specifies CASSLELAGPSEQYF.

The V call is TRBV21-1, the J call TRBJ2-5; the D call TRBD2 from the table was never checked on the DNA. TRBV21-1 corresponds to a pseudogene. CDR3 length: 14 residues. In DNA form, the CDR3 reads TGTGCCAGCAGCGCAGAGACTGCCCAAGAGACCCAGTACTTC. It encodes CASSAETAQETQYF.

In this sample, this clone turned up once. V gene TRBV7-2 combines with J gene TRBJ2-7; the D call may be TRBD1 or TRBD2 (5 bases each). The V gene lost 5 bases and the J gene lost 6 bases, with 11 bases spanning the gap. Germline CDR1 reads SGHTA; CDR2 reads FQGNSA. This CDR3 has 12 amino acids. The CDR3 spells CASSGPGGEQYF. The CDR3 region has the DNA TGTGCCAGCAGCGGGCCTGGGGGCGAGCAGTACTTC.

The CDR3 loop is CSVSRPGTEAFF. For the CDR3, the DNA is TGCAGCGTTTCTAGACCAGGGACTGAAGCTTTCTTT. V and J are TRBV29-1 and TRBJ1-1; the D gene is possibly TRBD1 (5 bases). V was cut by 5 bases and J by 5 bases, with 12 bases left in between. Germline values: CDR1 SQVTM, CDR2 ANQGSEA. The CDR3 is 12 amino acids.

Comments on this clone: An end of the junction does not agree with germline; a read error may underlie this. The genes are TRBV2 and TRBJ2-2; possible D gene TRBD2, 6 bases. The CDR3 is 15 residues long. Germline assignment: CDR1 SNHLY and CDR2 FYNNEI. The CDR3 protein is CASIEAGTNTGELFF. In DNA, the CDR3 is TGTGCCAGCATTGAAGCGGGCACGAACACCGGGGAGCTGTTTTTT. The whole variable domain, remainder taken from reference TRBV2 and TRBJ2-2, is EPEVTQTPSHQVTQMGQEVILRCVPISNHLYFYWYRQILGQKVEFLVSFYNNEISEKSEIFDDQFSVERPDGSNFTLKIRSTKLEDSAMYFCASIEAGTNTGELFFGEGSRLTVL.

V is TRBV5-4 and J is TRBJ2-7; the D call may be TRBD1 or TRBD2 (6 bases each). In germline, CDR1 is SGHNT, CDR2 YYREEE (reference sequence). This CDR3 spans 14 amino acids. V lost 3 bases and J lost 3, with 13 bases in between. This chain's CDR3 is CASSSRGDRYEQYF. CDR3 nucleotide sequence: TGTGCCAGCAGCTCGAGGGGGGACCGCTACGAGCAGTACTTC.

The chain recombines TRBV9 with TRBJ1-6, with D unresolved. In germline, CDR1 is SGDLS, CDR2 YYNGEE. Trimming removed 0 bases at V and 0 bases at J, with 10 bases between. The CDR3 runs 17 residues. Here the CDR3 DNA reads TGTGCCAGCAGCGTAGGGGTGAATCCCTCCTATAATTCACCCCTCCACTTT. Translated, it gives CASSVGVNPSYNSPLHF.

The rearrangement links TRBV25-1 to TRBJ2-1, with TRBD2 matching over 11 bases. This CDR3 spans 16 amino acids. From germline, CDR1 is MGHDK and CDR2 SYGVNS. V trimming: 3 bases; J trimming: 1 base; junction bases outside the gene matches: 2. The CDR3 DNA reads as TGTGCCAGCAGTGATACTAGCGGGAGATCCTACAATGAGCAGTTCTTC. Translating gives CASSDTSGRSYNEQFF.

This clone was picked up one time. This chain uses TRBV19 with TRBJ2-2; possibly TRBD1 for D (6 bases). Trimming shortened V by 7 bases and J by 6 bases, and 15 bases separated the two germline ends. Germline loops: CDR1 LNHDA, CDR2 SQIVND (reference sequence). This CDR3 has 14 amino acids. The DNA of the CDR3 is TGTGCCAGTAAGATTAGCAGGGGCTCCGGGGAGCTGTTTTTT. Encoded protein: CASKISRGSGELFF.

There are a few counts of this clone. This chain uses TRBV7-8 with TRBJ2-7; 7 bases fit TRBD2. The germline V gene has CDR1 SGHVS and CDR2 FQNEAQ. Trimming took 5 bases from V and 5 from J; bases not matched to a gene: 9. This CDR3 comprises 14 residues. This CDR3 is CASSPVRGEHEQYF. The CDR3 DNA reads as TGTGCCAGCAGCCCCGTTCGGGGGGAGCACGAGCAGTACTTC. Using reference TRBV7-8 and TRBJ2-7 for the parts outside the CDR3, the full variable domain is GAGVSQSPRYKVAKRGQDVALRCDPISGHVSLFWYQQALGQGPEFLTYFQNEAQLDKSGLPSDRFFAERPEGSVSTLKIQRTQQEDSAVYLCASSPVRGEHEQYFGPGTRLTVT.

The chain carries TRBV6-4 and TRBJ2-1; weak D call: TRBD1 (5 bases). Trimming shortened V by 2 bases and J by 3 bases, and 8 bases separated the two germline ends. The CDR3 is 14 amino acids. CDR1 MRHNA and CDR2 SNTAGT come from the germline V gene. The CDR3 reads CASSDRGSYNEQFF. Written as DNA, the CDR3 is TGTGCCAGCAGTGACAGGGGTAGCTACAATGAGCAGTTCTTC.

The chain uses TRBV6-1 and TRBJ2-3; the match to TRBD1 covers 11 bases. The CDR3 contains 16 residues. CDR1 is MNHNS, CDR2 SASEGT, per germline. J was trimmed by 3 bases and V by 4 bases; bases with no gene match: 6. CDR3 amino acids: CASSARTGGGTDTQYF. CDR3 coding DNA: TGTGCCAGCAGTGCGAGGACAGGGGGCGGGACAGATACGCAGTATTTT.

The rearrangement joins TRBV13 to TRBJ1-1; D remains ambiguous. Germline V gene data show CDR1 as PRHDT and CDR2 as FYEKMQ (reference sequence). V lost 3 bases, J lost 1 base, and 12 bases lay in between. CDR3 length: 15 residues. The CDR3 nucleotides read TGTGCCAGCAGCTTGGGATTGGCGGCGAACACTGAAGCTTTCTTT. Its protein product is CASSLGLAANTEAFF.

The chain uses TRBV7-9 and TRBJ2-5; no clear D gene. V shed 7 bases and J shed 4 bases, with 16 bases lying between them. The CDR3 length is 14 residues. Germline V gene data show CDR1 as SEHNR and CDR2 as FQNEAQ (reference sequence). CDR3 bases: TGTGCCAGCACCCCCGGCGCCCAAGGAGAGACCCAGTACTTC. Protein: CASTPGAQGETQYF.

The chain has TRBV7-2 and TRBJ2-1; D remains unclear. The CDR3 runs 14 residues. Germline V gene data show CDR1 as SGHTA and CDR2 as FQGNSA. V gave up 5 bases and J gave up 5 bases, with 13 bases separating them. CDR3 amino acids: CASSQGPENNEQFF. The CDR3 DNA sequence: TGTGCCAGCAGCCAAGGACCGGAAAACAATGAGCAGTTCTTC.

The V call is TRBV6-1, the J call TRBJ2-3, with D hard to call. CDR3 length: 13 amino acids. Germline V gene lookup returns CDR1 MNHNS and CDR2 SASEGT. V was clipped by 0 bases and J by 5 bases, with 6 bases between them. CDR3 region: CASSEAPGDTQYF. The CDR3 region has the DNA TGTGCCAGCAGTGAAGCGCCCGGAGATACGCAGTATTTT.

The V call is TRBV18, the J call TRBJ1-3; maybe TRBD1 (6 bases). With 3 bases removed from V and 1 base from J, the gap between germline ends came to 10 bases. The CDR3 has 15 residues. The germline gives CDR1 KGHSH, CDR2 LQKENI. CDR3 region: CASSPADRSGNTIYF. CDR3 coding DNA: TGTGCCAGCTCACCCGCCGACAGGTCTGGAAACACCATATATTTT.

The J gene is TRBJ2-2, the V gene TRBV11-2; D ambiguous. Looked up from germline, CDR1 is SGHAT and CDR2 is FQNNGV. The length of the CDR3 is 15 residues. V lost 1 base and J 4 bases, leaving 10 bases between the germline ends. The CDR3 DNA is TGTGCCAGCAGCTTAGTTCCGCGAGGCACCGGGGAGCTGTTTTTT. Translation: CASSLVPRGTGELFF.

Only one count was recorded for this clone. This sequence joins TRBV6-5 and TRBJ2-2, with TRBD2 matching over 9 bases. This CDR3 comprises 14 residues. Germline-derived CDR1 and CDR2 are MNHEY and SVGAGI. J gave up 8 bases and V 6 bases, and 7 bases lay outside the gene matches. The CDR3 DNA follows: TGTGCCAGCAGCAGACGGACTAGCGTAGGGGAGCTGTTTTTT. Translation: CASSRRTSVGELFF.

The chain is built from TRBV7-9 and TRBJ1-6, with 7 bases matching TRBD1. This CDR3 has 15 residues. CDR1 and CDR2 from the germline V gene are SEHNR and FQNEAQ (reference sequence). The V and J ends lost 5 bases and 9 bases, in that order; junction bases with no gene match: 10. The CDR3 is CASSPGGGPISPLHF. CDR3 in DNA: TGTGCCAGCAGCCCAGGGGGGGGTCCAATTTCACCCCTCCACTTT.

The DNA of the CDR3 is TGTGCCAGCAGTCGCGCCCCAGGGAGGGGTCAGCCCCAGCATTTT. Its translation is CASSRAPGRGQPQHF. The chain carries TRBV6-6 and TRBJ1-5; D is perhaps TRBD1 (5 bases). Germline CDR1 reads MNHNY; CDR2 reads SVGAGI (reference sequence). Trimming stripped 5 bases from V and 6 bases from J, with 17 bases between. CDR3 size: 15 residues.

Regarding this clone: The same CDR3 is also encoded by other DNA sequences in this sample. The chain joins TRBV7-9 to TRBJ2-7; 9 nucleotides match TRBD1. This CDR3 has 15 residues. The J segment lost 5 bases and the V segment lost 6 bases, leaving 11 bases of the junction unmatched. CDR1 is SEHNR and CDR2 is FQNEAQ in the germline V gene (reference sequence). The CDR3 region is CASSSARTGANEQYF. CDR3 nucleotide sequence: TGTGCCAGCAGTTCAGCCAGGACAGGGGCGAACGAGCAGTACTTC.

J is TRBJ2-5 and V is TRBV19, with 9 nucleotides matching TRBD1. Judging by the DNA end, TRBJ2-7 fits better; the J call may be wrong. CDR1 is LNHDA and CDR2 is SQIVND in the germline V gene (reference sequence). CDR3 length equals 15 residues. The CDR3 region is CASSLPGQGVYEQYF. The CDR3, as DNA: TGTGCCAGTAGTTTACCGGGACAGGGTGTCTACGAGCAGTACTTC.

The J gene is TRBJ2-7, the V gene TRBV9; 14 nucleotides match TRBD2. CDR1 and CDR2 from the germline V gene are SGDLS and YYNGEE. The CDR3 has 19 amino acids. V shed 0 bases and J 0 bases; nucleotides not matched to a gene: 8. The CDR3 protein is CASSVASTSGRGGSYEQYF. Here the CDR3 DNA reads TGTGCCAGCAGCGTAGCTTCGACTAGCGGGAGGGGTGGCTCCTACGAGCAGTACTTC. Full variable domain (missing parts from reference TRBV9 and TRBJ2-7): DSGVTQTPKHLITATGQRVTLRCSPRSGDLSVYWYQQSLDQGLQFLIQYYNGEERAKGNILERFSAQQFPDLHSELNLSSLELGDSALYFCASSVASTSGRGGSYEQYFGPGTRLTVT.

The chain carries TRBV16 and TRBJ1-4, with 7 bases lining up with TRBD1. This CDR3 has 15 residues. Germline trimming cut 4 bases from V and 0 bases from J; bases unmatched to any gene: 2. CDR1 KGHSY and CDR2 FQNENV come from the germline V gene. CDR3 protein: CASSLQGATNEKLFF. The CDR3 nucleotides read TGTGCCAGCAGCCTCCAGGGGGCAACTAATGAAAAACTGTTTTTT. The full variable domain, completed using reference TRBV16 and TRBJ1-4, is GEEVAQTPKHLVRGEGQKAKLYCAPIKGHSYVFWYQQVLKNEFKFLISFQNENVFDETGMPKERFSAKCLPNSPCSLEIQATKLEDSAVYFCASSLQGATNEKLFFGSGTQLSVL.

V gene TRBV18 combines with J gene TRBJ2-6; D ambiguous. This CDR3 region has 16 residues. In germline, CDR1 is KGHSH, CDR2 LQKENI. Deletions cut 0 bases from V and 0 bases from J, with 6 bases between. The CDR3, as DNA: TGTGCCAGCTCACCACCGGGGTCCTCTGGGGCCAACGTCCTGACTTTC. Translation: CASSPPGSSGANVLTF.

The CDR3, as DNA: TGTGCCAGCAGGACTAGCTCAACAGGGGGAGAGACCCAGTACTTC. It translates to CASRTSSTGGETQYF. This chain joins TRBV2 and TRBJ2-5, with TRBD1 as a possible D gene (8 bases). V was cut by 6 bases and J by 4 bases, with 18 bases left in between. Per germline, CDR1 SNHLY and CDR2 FYNNEI. CDR3 size: 15 residues.

The chain couples TRBV5-6 to TRBJ2-4; D is perhaps TRBD2 (5 bases). The CDR3 is 19 residues long. V lost 4 bases, J lost 5 bases, and 28 bases lay in between. Germline CDR1 reads SGHDT; CDR2 reads YYEEEE. CDR3 amino acids: CASSHGEIQHDPPENIQYF. The CDR3 DNA is TGTGCCAGCAGCCACGGGGAAATCCAACACGATCCCCCCGAAAACATTCAGTACTTC. The variable domain in full, with the rest retrieved from reference TRBV5-6 and TRBJ2-4, is DAGVTQSPTHLIKTRGQQVTLRCSPKSGHDTVSWYQQALGQGPQFIFQYYEEEERQRGNFPDRFSGHQFPNYSSELNVNALLLGDSALYLCASSHGEIQHDPPENIQYFGAGTRLSVL.

This rearrangement joins TRBV7-6 to TRBJ2-7; D is possibly TRBD2 (5 bases). Looked up from germline, CDR1 is SGHVS and CDR2 is FNYEAQ. The CDR3 spans 13 residues. V gave up 5 bases and J gave up 5 bases, with 13 bases separating them. The CDR3 sequence is CASSTGVRNEQYF. DNA of the CDR3: TGTGCCAGCAGCACCGGGGTAAGGAACGAGCAGTACTTC.

The chain links TRBV27 to TRBJ1-1, with D possibly matching TRBD1 (5 bases). Per the germline V gene, CDR1 is MNHEY and CDR2 is SMNVEV (reference sequence). V was trimmed by 5 bases and J by 4 bases, leaving 14 bases between them. CDR3 size: 14 residues. The CDR3, as DNA: TGTGCCAGCAGTCTACGTAGGGGTTTCACTGAAGCTTTCTTT. Its translation: CASSLRRGFTEAFF.